This TCR beta chain was captured by sequencing in a study of control samples from healthy donors and cancer patients. Using immunoSEQ multiplex PCR, the repertoire was profiled, and TCRdb retains in-frame clones only, with some absent. The repertoire has 130,000 to 150,000 clones, 80% to 95% of them found once; the top ten carry roughly 12%. Germline V gene data show CDR1 as MDHEN and CDR2 as SYDVKM. The V end lost 2 bases, the J end lost 2 bases, and 6 bases lay between the germline ends. The CDR3 runs 13 residues. This TCR came from a man younger than 40 in good health. The sequenced sample was blood. The chain uses TRBV28 and TRBJ2-5; D is unresolved. This CDR3 is CASSLQLQETQYF. In DNA form, the CDR3 reads TGTGCCAGCAGTTTACAATTACAAGAGACCCAGTACTTC.